A selection of T cell receptor beta chains follows, all from one sample in a study of graft-versus-host responses after intestinal transplantation. Libraries were prepared by immunoSEQ multiplex PCR; TCRdb keeps only in-frame clonotypes and omits some of them. The profile shows over 75,000 clones, roughly 90% of them singletons. These receptors have no identified antigens. Sequencing used unstimulated CD4+ T cells sorted from spleen or lymph node cells, obtained before transplant. These receptor sequences come from a human donor who was the organ donor for an intestinal transplant. Each CDR3 is given with its conserved first and last residue. D genes are given only for firm matches. Rows may omit the clone size; those that give it use once, few, many or a size class.

J: TRBJ1-1
D: .
V: TRBV6-5
size: .
CDR3: CASRRQLVAFF
DNA: TGTGCCAGCAGGAGACAGTTAGTAGCTTTCTTT

J: TRBJ2-3
D: TRBD2
V: TRBV5-1
size: .
CDR3: CASSLESGRVTDTQYF
DNA: TGCGCCAGCAGCTTGGAAAGCGGGAGGGTCACAGATACGCAGTATTTT

J: TRBJ2-2
D: .
V: TRBV29-1
size: .
CDR3: CSVGRTADTGELFF
DNA: TGCAGCGTTGGTAGGACTGCCGACACCGGGGAGCTGTTTTTT

J: TRBJ1-6
D: .
V: TRBV21-1
size: once
CDR3: CASSKGGGSNSPLHF
DNA: TGTGCCAGCAGCAAAGGGGGGGGATCTAATTCACCCCTCCACTTT

J: TRBJ2-6
D: .
V: TRBV2
size: .
CDR3: CASSFGSSGANVLTF
DNA: TGTGCCAGCAGTTTCGGGAGCTCTGGGGCCAACGTCCTGACTTTC

J: TRBJ2-7
D: TRBD2
V: TRBV6-1
size: .
CDR3: CASSGAGVYEQYF
DNA: TGTGCCAGCAGTGGGGCGGGGGTCTACGAGCAGTACTTC

J: TRBJ1-3
D: .
V: TRBV6-1
size: .
CDR3: CATLLHETGRNTIYF
DNA: TGTGCCACGCTTTTGCACGAGACAGGCCGAAACACCATATATTTT

J: TRBJ2-7
D: TRBD2
V: TRBV19
size: .
CDR3: CASSTFRGGPSYEQYF
DNA: TGTGCCAGTAGTACCTTTCGCGGGGGACCCTCCTACGAGCAGTACTTC

J: TRBJ2-5
D: TRBD2
V: TRBV9
size: .
CDR3: CASSPSGGETQYF
DNA: TGTGCCAGCAGCCCATCCGGGGGGGAGACCCAGTACTTC

J: TRBJ1-1
D: .
V: TRBV6-5
size: .
CDR3: CATTSPVGGRFKAFF
DNA: TGTGCCACAACGAGCCCGGTGGGGGGGCGGTTTAAAGCTTTCTTT

J: TRBJ2-1
D: TRBD2
V: TRBV5-1
size: .
CDR3: CASSLGGGGYNEQFF
DNA: TGCGCCAGCAGCTTGGGCGGGGGGGGCTACAATGAGCAGTTCTTC

J: TRBJ2-2
D: .
V: TRBV21-1
size: .
CDR3: CASRNSGATNTGELFF
DNA: TGTGCCAGCAGGAACAGTGGGGCGACGAACACCGGGGAGCTGTTTTTT

J: TRBJ1-1
D: TRBD1
V: TRBV25-1
size: once
CDR3: CASSRGQGNRAFF
DNA: TGTGCCAGCAGCCGGGGACAGGGTAACAGAGCTTTCTTT

J: TRBJ1-3
D: .
V: TRBV7-9
size: .
CDR3: CASSLARIRDKASGNTIYF
DNA: TGTGCCAGCAGCTTAGCGCGGATAAGGGACAAAGCCTCTGGAAACACCATATATTTT

J: TRBJ2-1
D: TRBD1
V: TRBV6-5
size: once
CDR3: CASTHRDRIYNEQFF
DNA: TGTGCCAGCACCCACAGGGACAGAATTTACAATGAGCAGTTCTTC

J: TRBJ2-5
D: .
V: TRBV7-2
size: .
CDR3: CASSPWRVSETQYF
DNA: TGTGCCAGCAGCCCCTGGAGGGTGTCCGAGACCCAGTACTTC

J: TRBJ2-7
D: TRBD1
V: TRBV6-1
size: .
CDR3: CASSERTGFYEQYF
DNA: TGTGCCAGCAGTGAACGGACAGGCTTCTACGAGCAGTACTTC

J: TRBJ1-1
D: .
V: TRBV28
size: .
CDR3: CASSPPLTSALRTEAFF
DNA: TGTGCCAGCAGTCCCCCCTTAACGAGCGCTTTACGCACTGAAGCTTTCTTT

J: TRBJ2-2
D: .
V: TRBV2
size: .
CDR3: CASYWGGPTGELFF
DNA: TGTGCCAGCTACTGGGGGGGGCCCACCGGGGAGCTGTTTTTT

J: TRBJ2-3
D: TRBD2
V: TRBV5-4
size: once
CDR3: CASSSERDSQDTQYF
DNA: TGTGCCAGCAGCTCGGAGCGGGATAGTCAAGATACGCAGTATTTT

J: TRBJ2-3
D: TRBD2
V: TRBV7-2
size: .
CDR3: CASSLTGTSGTDTQYF
DNA: TGTGCCAGCAGCTTAACCGGGACTAGCGGCACAGATACGCAGTATTTT

J: TRBJ1-4
D: TRBD1
V: TRBV5-1
size: .
CDR3: CASSLVPGQPATNEKLFF
DNA: TGCGCCAGCAGCTTGGTTCCGGGACAGCCTGCAACTAATGAAAAACTGTTTTTT

J: TRBJ2-5
D: .
V: TRBV7-6
size: .
CDR3: CASSLARGETQYF
DNA: TGTGCCAGCAGCTTAGCCAGGGGAGAGACCCAGTACTTC

J: TRBJ2-5
D: .
V: TRBV6-5
size: .
CDR3: CASSYSNILETQYF
DNA: TGTGCCAGCAGTTACTCGAACATCTTAGAGACCCAGTACTTC

J: TRBJ1-3
D: .
V: TRBV7-6
size: few
CDR3: CASSLVGGNSGNTIYF
DNA: TGTGCCAGCAGCTTAGTCGGGGGAAACTCTGGAAACACCATATATTTT

J: TRBJ1-1
D: TRBD1
V: TRBV4-2
size: once
CDR3: CASSQVQGARTEAFF
DNA: TGTGCCAGCAGCCAAGTACAGGGGGCGCGGACTGAAGCTTTCTTT

J: TRBJ1-5
D: .
V: TRBV28
size: once
CDR3: CASRESNQPQHF
DNA: TGTGCCAGCCGGGAGAGCAATCAGCCCCAGCATTTT

J: TRBJ2-1
D: .
V: TRBV6-5
size: .
CDR3: CASASGSSYNEQFF
DNA: TGTGCCAGCGCTTCCGGGAGCTCCTACAATGAGCAGTTCTTC

J: TRBJ2-5
D: TRBD1
V: TRBV30
size: once
CDR3: CALQGRGTQYF
DNA: TGTGCCTTACAGGGGAGAGGGACCCAGTACTTC

J: TRBJ1-5
D: TRBD1
V: TRBV19
size: once
CDR3: CASSRGGTGGQPQHF
DNA: TGTGCCAGTAGTAGGGGCGGGACAGGGGGTCAGCCCCAGCATTTT

J: TRBJ1-2
D: .
V: TRBV9
size: .
CDR3: CASSVEQGQGYTF
DNA: TGTGCCAGCAGCGTAGAACAGGGTCAAGGCTACACCTTC

J: TRBJ1-6
D: .
V: TRBV5-4
size: once
CDR3: CASSLRGDRSPLHF
DNA: TGTGCCAGCAGCTTGAGAGGAGACCGGTCACCCCTCCACTTT

J: TRBJ1-4
D: .
V: TRBV10-3
size: .
CDR3: CAISSDKPGGAEKLFF
DNA: TGTGCCATCAGTTCAGACAAACCCGGTGGGGCGGAAAAACTGTTTTTT

J: TRBJ2-7
D: TRBD2
V: TRBV7-9
size: .
CDR3: CASSYWTSGTHEQYF
DNA: TGTGCCAGCAGCTATTGGACTAGCGGGACCCACGAGCAGTACTTC

J: TRBJ2-7
D: .
V: TRBV28
size: .
CDR3: CASSPVGGNYEQYF
DNA: TGTGCCAGCAGCCCCGTGGGGGGTAACTACGAGCAGTACTTC

J: TRBJ1-2
D: .
V: TRBV9
size: .
CDR3: CASSAAEGPYGYTF
DNA: TGTGCCAGCAGCGCGGCGGAGGGGCCCTATGGCTACACCTTC

J: TRBJ1-1
D: TRBD1
V: TRBV5-1
size: .
CDR3: CASSLASRGNEAFF
DNA: TGCGCCAGCAGCTTGGCCTCCAGGGGGAATGAAGCTTTCTTT